These 16 T cell receptor beta chains share one sample of origin, sequenced in a study of T cell clonotyping in hematopoietic cell transplantation. Time point: recipient sample about 28 days before transplant, after cytoreduction. Libraries were prepared by immunoSEQ multiplex PCR; TCRdb keeps only in-frame clonotypes and omits some of them. The table shows about 19,000 clones, with approximately 77% occurring only once. Sequencing used peripheral blood mononuclear cells, obtained before stem cell transplant. Receptors were obtained from a man aged 55 to 70 with acute myeloid leukemia. Some clones in this sample may be carry-over from other donors' samples.

The CDR3 sequence is CSVQSRQGEEQFF. The CDR3 nucleotides are TGCAGCGTTCAGTCCCGGCAAGGAGAAGAGCAGTTCTTC. The V and J genes are TRBV29-1 and TRBJ2-1; D is uncertain. This CDR3 has 13 residues. Germline lookup yields CDR1 SQVTM and CDR2 ANQGSEA. The germline V and J ends were trimmed by 5 bases and 10 bases, with 18 bases remaining between them.

The J gene is TRBJ1-4, the V gene TRBV13, with TRBD1 as a possible D gene (6 bases). This CDR3 has 16 amino acids. Germline lookup yields CDR1 PRHDT and CDR2 FYEKMQ (reference sequence). V was shortened by 3 bases and J by 0 bases, with 11 bases between the two germline ends. Written as DNA, the CDR3 is TGTGCCAGCAGCTTGGGGGGCCTTGCAACTAATGAAAAACTGTTTTTT. It encodes CASSLGGLATNEKLFF.

The genes are TRBV2 and TRBJ1-5; 9 nucleotides line up with TRBD1. V shed 6 bases, J shed 0 bases, and the junction held 6 bases outside the gene matches. From germline, CDR1 is SNHLY and CDR2 FYNNEI. CDR3 length: 16 amino acids. The CDR3 protein is CASRDRGPTSNQPQHF. In DNA form, the CDR3 reads TGTGCCAGCAGGGACAGGGGTCCTACTAGCAATCAGCCCCAGCATTTT.

CDR3 nucleotides: TGTGCCAGCAGCTTATACGGTTCTCCGGGAGGCCAGCCCCAGCATTTT. Residues: CASSLYGSPGGQPQHF. The rearrangement uses TRBV7-8 and TRBJ1-5; D unclear. Trimming removed 2 bases from V and 7 bases from J, with 18 bases in between. Looked up from germline, CDR1 is SGHVS and CDR2 is FQNEAQ. This CDR3 contains 16 residues.

This clone has only a few counts. The chain couples TRBV28 to TRBJ2-7, with 8 nucleotides matching TRBD1. Trimming cost V 11 bases and J 2 bases; bases outside gene matches: 5. The CDR3 is 12 residues long. Germline loops: CDR1 MDHEN, CDR2 SYDVKM. CDR3 amino acids: CASGQGPYEQYF. The DNA of the CDR3 is TGTGCCTCAGGACAGGGTCCCTACGAGCAGTACTTC.

CDR3 amino acids: CASSMGTGGHQPQHF. The DNA for the CDR3 is TGTGCCAGCAGCATGGGGACAGGGGGCCATCAGCCCCAGCATTTT. The chain combines TRBV5-6 with TRBJ1-5, with 12 bases that match TRBD1. The CDR3 is made up of 15 amino acids. Unmatched junction bases numbered 4, after V lost 4 bases and J lost 5 bases. Germline V CDR1 and CDR2: SGHDT, YYEEEE.

This chain connects TRBV19 to TRBJ2-3; D perhaps matches TRBD2 (7 bases). Trimming stripped 3 bases from V and 5 bases from J, with 12 bases between. CDR1 and CDR2 (germline): LNHDA, SQIVND (reference sequence). The CDR3 has 14 residues. CDR3 nucleotides: TGTGCCAGTAGTATCTCGGGGGGCCAAGATACGCAGTATTTT. This gives the protein CASSISGGQDTQYF. The entire variable domain, with the rest obtained from reference TRBV19 and TRBJ2-3, is as follows: DGGITQSPKYLFRKEGQNVTLSCEQNLNHDAMYWYRQDPGQGLRLIYYSQIVNDFQKGDIAEGYSVSREKKESFPLTVTSAQKNPTAFYLCASSISGGQDTQYFGPGTRLTVL.

The chain couples TRBV5-6 to TRBJ2-7; 9 positions agree with TRBD1. CDR3 length equals 14 residues. Germline-derived CDR1 and CDR2 are SGHDT and YYEEEE. Trimming took 4 bases from V and 3 from J; bases not matched to a gene: 5. CDR3 nucleotide sequence: TGTGCCAGCAGCCTGACAGGGGGGTTCTACGAGCAGTACTTC. Its translation is CASSLTGGFYEQYF. The whole variable domain, remainder taken from reference TRBV5-6 and TRBJ2-7, is DAGVTQSPTHLIKTRGQQVTLRCSPKSGHDTVSWYQQALGQGPQFIFQYYEEEERQRGNFPDRFSGHQFPNYSSELNVNALLLGDSALYLCASSLTGGFYEQYFGPGTRLTVT.

V is TRBV5-1 and J is TRBJ2-1; D tentatively reads TRBD1 or TRBD2 (5 bases each). Germline-derived CDR1 and CDR2 are SGHRS and YFSETQ. The V and J ends lost 7 bases and 5 bases respectively, with 16 bases between them. The CDR3 consists of 14 residues. The CDR3 region is CASQKVGEDNEQFF. The CDR3 DNA reads TGCGCCAGCCAGAAAGTGGGGGAAGACAATGAGCAGTTCTTC.

The chain uses TRBV25-1 and TRBJ2-7; the D is unclear. Trimming removed 1 base at V and 0 bases at J, with 7 bases between. The CDR3 totals 14 residues. CDR1 is MGHDK, CDR2 SYGVNS, per germline. CDR3 in amino acids: CASSESISSYEQYF. The CDR3 coding sequence is TGTGCCAGCAGTGAATCGATTAGCTCCTACGAGCAGTACTTC.

The rearrangement links TRBV6-6 to TRBJ1-1, with D perhaps TRBD1 (6 bases). CDR3 length: 16 residues. Germline CDR1 is MNHNY and CDR2 is SVGAGI (reference sequence). V was cut by 7 bases and J by 0 bases, with 18 bases left in between. Written as DNA, the CDR3 is TGTGCCAGCATTGGGGGGGCCCAGGACATGAACACTGAAGCTTTCTTT. Amino acid sequence: CASIGGAQDMNTEAFF.

The J gene is TRBJ1-2, the V gene TRBV9; 7 nucleotides align to TRBD1. The V and J ends lost 0 bases and 11 bases, in that order; junction bases with no gene match: 1. The V gene's germline CDR1 is SGDLS and CDR2 YYNGEE. The CDR3 runs to 11 residues. The CDR3 nucleotides read TGTGCCAGCAGCGTAGAGGGACAGTACACCTTC. Protein product: CASSVEGQYTF.

The chain combines TRBV7-2 with TRBJ1-1; the D is unclear. This CDR3 has 14 residues. V shed 4 bases and J shed 0 bases, with 9 bases lying between them. Germline V CDR1 and CDR2: SGHTA, FQGNSA. The CDR3: CASSYYPVNTEAFF. As DNA, the CDR3 is TGTGCCAGCAGCTATTATCCAGTGAACACTGAAGCTTTCTTT. Drawing the rest from reference TRBV7-2 and TRBJ1-1, the complete variable domain is GAGVSQSPSNKVTEKGKDVELRCDPISGHTALYWYRQSLGQGLEFLIYFQGNSAPDKSGLPSDRFSAERTGGSVSTLTIQRTQQEDSAVYLCASSYYPVNTEAFFGQGTRLTVV.

This clone appeared a single time. The chain uses TRBV4-2 and TRBJ1-2; D not resolved. CDR3 length: 15 amino acids. V gave up 1 base and J gave up 0 bases, with 9 bases separating them. Per the germline V gene, CDR1 is LGHNA and CDR2 is YNFKEQ. The CDR3: CASSQVAGPNYGYTF. In DNA, the CDR3 is TGTGCCAGCAGCCAAGTTGCCGGACCTAACTATGGCTACACCTTC.

V and J are TRBV21-1 and TRBJ1-2. TRBV21-1 counts as a pseudogene. CDR3 length: 14 residues. The CDR3 loop is CASSKARENYGYTF. As DNA, the CDR3 is TGTGCCAGCAGCAAAGCGCGGGAGAACTATGGCTACACCTTC.

This clone was seen only a few times. This chain joins TRBV5-1 and TRBJ2-1, with 7 bases identical to TRBD1. Germline loops: CDR1 SGHRS, CDR2 YFSETQ. The V gene end was trimmed by 0 bases and the J gene end by 2 bases; junction bases not matched to a gene: 2. This CDR3 is built from 15 residues. The CDR3 bases are TGCGCCAGCAGCTTGGAGCAGGGGGCCTACAATGAGCAGTTCTTC. Amino acids: CASSLEQGAYNEQFF.